This is a list of T cell receptor beta chains from one sample in a study of blood T cell repertoires in COVID-19. Assay: immunoSEQ multiplex PCR; the TCRdb copy retains only in-frame clones and omits some. The sample holds roughly 300,000 clones, approximately 86% seen once. The sample consisted of PBMCs or T cells enriched from blood (not recorded which). The receptors stem from a woman aged 40 to 50 with acute COVID-19. Both conserved end residues are part of each CDR3. D genes are given only for firm matches. Clone sizes are given selectively: once, few, many, or a class where the clone is expanded.

CDR3aa: CASSLREGLFF; CDR3nt: TGTGCCAGCAGTTTGCGGGAAGGACTGTTTTTT; j_gene: TRBJ1-4; abundance: NA; d_gene: NA; v_gene: TRBV28
CDR3aa: CASSPSLGAGENTIYF; CDR3nt: TGTGCCAGCTCACCTTCGCTGGGGGCAGGGGAGAACACCATATATTTT; j_gene: TRBJ1-3; abundance: NA; d_gene: NA; v_gene: TRBV18
CDR3aa: CASSPAGPWETQYF; CDR3nt: TGTGCCAGCAGTCCCGCGGGGCCTTGGGAGACCCAGTACTTC; j_gene: TRBJ2-5; abundance: NA; d_gene: NA; v_gene: TRBV28
CDR3aa: CASSLKSGGELFF; CDR3nt: TGTGCCAGCAGCTTAAAGAGTGGCGGGGAGCTGTTTTTT; j_gene: TRBJ2-2; abundance: NA; d_gene: NA; v_gene: TRBV7-2
CDR3aa: CASSYSFGLAATSGYNEQFF; CDR3nt: TGTGCCAGCAGTTACTCGTTCGGACTAGCGGCTACGTCAGGCTACAATGAGCAGTTCTTC; j_gene: TRBJ2-1; abundance: NA; d_gene: TRBD2; v_gene: TRBV6-2/TRBV6-3
CDR3aa: CSVGAGGAEETQYF; CDR3nt: TGCAGCGTTGGCGCAGGGGGCGCTGAGGAGACCCAGTACTTC; j_gene: TRBJ2-5; abundance: NA; d_gene: TRBD1; v_gene: TRBV29-1
CDR3aa: CASSFQRQGPLYF; CDR3nt: TGTGCCAGCAGCTTCCAAAGACAGGGTCCTCTTTACTTC; j_gene: TRBJ2-7; abundance: NA; d_gene: TRBD1; v_gene: TRBV7-3
CDR3aa: CASSQGDTSSYEQYF; CDR3nt: TGTGCCAGCAGCCAGGGGGACACCAGCTCCTACGAGCAGTACTTC; j_gene: TRBJ2-7; abundance: NA; d_gene: TRBD1; v_gene: TRBV6-5
CDR3aa: CASSFEAEGPGNTIYF; CDR3nt: TGTGCCAGCAGTTTTGAGGCGGAGGGCCCTGGAAACACCATATATTTT; j_gene: TRBJ1-3; abundance: NA; d_gene: NA; v_gene: TRBV6-5
CDR3aa: CASRPLGQETQYF; CDR3nt: TGTGCCAGCAGGCCTCTCGGCCAAGAGACCCAGTACTTC; j_gene: TRBJ2-5; abundance: once; d_gene: NA; v_gene: TRBV21-1
CDR3aa: CASRLYPGTDGYTF; CDR3nt: TGTGCCAGCAGACTCTACCCCGGGACAGACGGCTACACCTTC; j_gene: TRBJ1-2; abundance: NA; d_gene: TRBD1; v_gene: TRBV6-5
CDR3aa: CASSPSSGSYNQPQHF; CDR3nt: TGTGCCAGCAGTCCCTCGTCGGGGAGCTACAATCAGCCCCAGCATTTT; j_gene: TRBJ1-5; abundance: NA; d_gene: NA; v_gene: TRBV28
CDR3aa: CASSQVGLRQGAVPNYGYTF; CDR3nt: TGCGCCAGCAGCCAAGTCGGGCTCCGACAGGGGGCTGTTCCTAACTATGGCTACACCTTC; j_gene: TRBJ1-2; abundance: few; d_gene: TRBD1; v_gene: TRBV4-1
CDR3aa: CASSQEYGANVLTF; CDR3nt: TGTGCCAGCAGCCAAGAATATGGGGCCAACGTCCTGACTTTC; j_gene: TRBJ2-6; abundance: NA; d_gene: NA; v_gene: TRBV3-1/TRBV3-2
CDR3aa: CARETGSFTDTQYF; CDR3nt: TGTGCCAGAGAGACAGGGTCTTTCACAGATACGCAGTATTTT; j_gene: TRBJ2-3; abundance: once; d_gene: TRBD1; v_gene: TRBV27
CDR3aa: CASSLGGAANQPQHF; CDR3nt: TGTGCCAGCAGCTTAGGTGGGGCTGCTAATCAGCCCCAGCATTTT; j_gene: TRBJ1-5; abundance: NA; d_gene: NA; v_gene: TRBV7-9
CDR3aa: CASRLSGQPGYTF; CDR3nt: TGTGCCAGCAGGTTATCTGGGCAGCCCGGCTACACCTTC; j_gene: TRBJ1-2; abundance: few; d_gene: NA; v_gene: TRBV28
CDR3aa: CASSIDWPAGLYNEQFF; CDR3nt: TGTGCCAGTAGTATAGATTGGCCAGCGGGACTATACAATGAGCAGTTCTTC; j_gene: TRBJ2-1; abundance: NA; d_gene: TRBD2; v_gene: TRBV19
CDR3aa: CASSFFRGRVAYNSPLHF; CDR3nt: TGTGCCAGCAGCTTTTTTAGGGGGCGAGTGGCCTATAATTCACCCCTCCACTTT; j_gene: TRBJ1-6; abundance: NA; d_gene: TRBD1; v_gene: TRBV7-2
CDR3aa: CASSGENTEAFF; CDR3nt: TGTGCCAGCTCAGGAGAGAACACTGAAGCTTTCTTT; j_gene: TRBJ1-1; abundance: once; d_gene: NA; v_gene: TRBV18
CDR3aa: CSARGDTEAFF; CDR3nt: TGCAGTGCTAGAGGAGACACTGAAGCTTTCTTT; j_gene: TRBJ1-1; abundance: NA; d_gene: NA; v_gene: TRBV20-1
CDR3aa: CASSMSYNEQFF; CDR3nt: TGTGCCAGCAGCATGTCCTACAATGAGCAGTTCTTC; j_gene: TRBJ2-1; abundance: NA; d_gene: NA; v_gene: TRBV2
CDR3aa: CASSPLAGANTGELFF; CDR3nt: TGTGCCAGCAGCCCATTAGCGGGGGCCAACACCGGGGAGCTGTTTTTT; j_gene: TRBJ2-2; abundance: few; d_gene: TRBD2; v_gene: TRBV9
CDR3aa: CASSLDSTGKEQYF; CDR3nt: TGTGCCAGCAGCTTGGATAGTACGGGGAAGGAGCAGTACTTC; j_gene: TRBJ2-7; abundance: NA; d_gene: NA; v_gene: TRBV5-6
CDR3aa: CASSRGGAEYEQYF; CDR3nt: TGTGCCAGCAGCCGGGGCGGGGCGGAATACGAGCAGTACTTC; j_gene: TRBJ2-7; abundance: NA; d_gene: NA; v_gene: TRBV11-2
CDR3aa: CASSFAGEYGYTF; CDR3nt: TGTGCCAGCAGTTTTGCGGGGGAGTATGGCTACACCTTC; j_gene: TRBJ1-2; abundance: NA; d_gene: NA; v_gene: TRBV27
CDR3aa: CASSDSPGTGDYGYTF; CDR3nt: TGTGCCAGCAGTGACTCTCCCGGGACAGGAGACTATGGCTACACCTTC; j_gene: TRBJ1-2; abundance: NA; d_gene: TRBD1; v_gene: TRBV6-4
CDR3aa: CASYRQENTGELFF; CDR3nt: TGTGCCAGCTATAGGCAGGAGAACACCGGGGAGCTGTTTTTT; j_gene: TRBJ2-2; abundance: NA; d_gene: NA; v_gene: TRBV7-8
CDR3aa: CASRREGSYNEQFF; CDR3nt: TGTGCCAGCCGGCGGGAAGGCTCCTACAATGAGCAGTTCTTC; j_gene: TRBJ2-1; abundance: NA; d_gene: NA; v_gene: TRBV6-5
CDR3aa: CASSLNGAGSSYEQYF; CDR3nt: TGTGCCAGCAGCCTCAATGGGGCAGGATCCTCCTACGAGCAGTACTTC; j_gene: TRBJ2-7; abundance: NA; d_gene: NA; v_gene: TRBV7-2
CDR3aa: CASSTEINYGYTF; CDR3nt: TGTGCCAGCAGTACAGAGATTAACTATGGCTACACCTTC; j_gene: TRBJ1-2; abundance: NA; d_gene: NA; v_gene: TRBV5-4
CDR3aa: CASSAMGALPQGYTF; CDR3nt: TGTGCCAGCAGCGCGATGGGGGCCCTCCCTCAGGGCTACACCTTC; j_gene: TRBJ1-2; abundance: few; d_gene: NA; v_gene: TRBV5-4
CDR3aa: CASSQDRGLFGANVLTF; CDR3nt: TGTGCCAGCAGCCAGGACAGGGGGCTTTTTGGGGCCAACGTCCTGACTTTC; j_gene: TRBJ2-6; abundance: NA; d_gene: TRBD1; v_gene: TRBV5-6